These 2 T cell receptor beta chains share one sample of origin, sequenced in a study of T cell repertoires in cytomegalovirus infection. TCRdb used MiXCR to reprocess the reads, holding one entry per CDR3 protein. Among 510,000 or so distinct CDR3 sequences listed, less than 30% were seen once. Material: PBMCs. The receptor set was obtained from a human donor in good health (CMV status not recorded). Some clones in this sample may be carry-over from other donors' samples.

This clonotype was seen many times. The chain employs TRBV7-2 and TRBJ2-3; D remains unclear. The length of the CDR3 is 18 residues. V was cut by 5 bases and J by 3 bases, with 24 bases left in between. CDR1 and CDR2 from the germline V gene are SGHTA and FQGNSA. CDR3 nucleotide sequence: TGTGCCAGCAGCCGTGACGGCCGGGCCACAACGACTACAGATACGCAGTATTTT. It specifies CASSRDGRATTTTDTQYF.

This chain links TRBV19 with TRBJ1-1, with D perhaps matching TRBD1 (5 bases). Trimming cost V 7 bases and J 0 bases, with 27 bases left between them. The CDR3 runs to 19 residues. Germline V CDR1 and CDR2: LNHDA, SQIVND (reference sequence). The CDR3 DNA reads TGTGCCAGTATTCACTACACCGGACACGGTAATCCCATGAACACTGAAGCTTTCTTT. It encodes CASIHYTGHGNPMNTEAFF.